This TCR beta chain stems from a study of OX40 agonist ivuxolimab in advanced cancers. In terms of the full investigation: Ivuxolimab was a fully human IgG2 agonistic monoclonal antibody targeting the costimulatory receptor OX40 (CD134). Intravenous ivuxolimab was administered to patients every 2 weeks at six dose levels: 0.01, 0.1, 0.3, 1.5, 3 and 10 mg/kg. Of the roughly 50 dose-escalation patients, hepatocellular carcinoma was present in around 19, melanoma in some 15, renal cell carcinoma in 9 and head and neck cancer in 9. The dose-escalation cohort was about 83% male with a mean age of around 62 years, ranging from about 23 to 85. Patients were allowed to have had prior anti-PD-1, anti-PD-L1 or anti-CTLA-4 therapy, and approximately 41% of the dose-escalation patients had previously received checkpoint inhibitors. Partial responses occurred in three dose-escalation patients: two with cutaneous melanoma and one with hepatocellular carcinoma. Peripheral TCRbeta sequencing aimed to test whether ivuxolimab altered TCR sequence diversity and caused clonal T-cell expansion. The paper reports the monotherapy dose-escalation portion (N of about 50 patients) of the phase I ivuxolimab trial. General findings and caveats noted by the study authors: After ivuxolimab, expanded clones were on average more numerous among CD8+ T cells than among CD4+ T cells. In the 0.1-3.0 mg/kg groups, partial responders were among the patients with the lowest normalized peripheral clonal expansion, particularly in CD8+ T cells. Low levels of normalized T-cell clonal expansion were also shown by some nonresponding patients. The antigen specificity of the clonally expanded peripheral T cells was not determined. At doses of 0.1 to 3.0 mg/kg, clonal expansion of both CD4+ and CD8+ T cells in blood was seen between baseline and week 6.

This clone was counted a few times. It lacks a known antigen. No per-base quality is available; no much larger clone lies one base away. CDR1 and CDR2, looked up from the germline V gene, are SQVTM and ANQGSEA. There are 18 amino acids in the CDR3, from cysteine to phenylalanine inclusive. The only DNA kept is the CDR3, 54 bases in frame from the first base. Trimming removed 6 bases from V and 0 bases from J; the gene matches leave 17 bases unexplained. For sequencing of the TCRbeta CDR3 region, genomic DNA was extracted from the sorted cells. The immunoSEQ Assay was used to sequence the TCRbeta CDR3 regions. TCRdb re-hosts the immuneACCESS table, in-frame sequences only. Its copies lack some clones; in the studies checked, an unresolved V gene accounts for under half of them, and the cause for the rest is not known. The sample table holds approximately 54,000 clones, of which 75% to 95% were seen once. The top ten clonotypes cover approximately 7.9% of the sample.

The trial excluded patients who had a history of autoimmune disease or who were on systemic immunosuppression. Peripheral blood for TCR sequencing was drawn from every dose cohort at baseline, at cycle 4 day 1 and at cycle 7 day 1. Samples were obtained from an open-label, multicenter, first-in-human phase I dose-escalation trial of ivuxolimab. Adults with locally advanced or metastatic melanoma, renal cell carcinoma, hepatocellular carcinoma or head and neck squamous cell carcinoma were enrolled in the trial. Before TCR sequencing, CD4+ T cells and CD8+ T cells were sorted from peripheral blood as separate populations.

The chain links TRBV29-1 with TRBJ2-3, with 8 middle bases fitting TRBD1. The sequence derives from an adult with an advanced solid tumor such as melanoma, head and neck, liver or kidney cancer. The source material was CD4+ or CD8+ T cells sorted from blood, sampled in a trial of the OX40 agonist ivuxolimab. The DNA is TGCAGCGTGGGCCTATTTGGGACAGGCACTACTAGCACAGATACGCAGTATTTT. Translation gives CSVGLFGTGTTSTDTQYF.